This T cell receptor beta chain was sequenced for a study of beta chain features in type 1 diabetes. Researchers reported sorting CD4+ naive, central memory, regulatory and stem cell-like memory cells via CD45RO/CCR7/CD25/CD127/CD95/CD27. Germline V gene lookup returns CDR1 SGHTA and CDR2 FQGTGA. The CDR3 sequence is 16 residues long. Trimming took off 4 bases at V and 5 bases at J, with 20 bases between the two ends. Study observations and caveats: TCRB CDR3 length was moderately but significantly reduced in all four CD4+ subsets of Type 1 diabetes patients. Cells that show high TCR expression could be over-represented by cDNA sequencing.

For this clone: Its target is not known.

cDNA synthesis used the whole RNA isolate, giving expressed TCRB sequences. Here immunoSEQ multiplex PCR was the method, and the copy in TCRdb shows in-frame clones only, minus some. The sample yields some 190,000 clones, about 8% seen once. The source of this sequence is a woman in her thirties or forties with type 1 diabetes. Sequences were obtained from central memory CD4+ T cells from blood. This chain uses TRBV7-3 with TRBJ2-5; tentatively, D is TRBD1 (7 bases). The CDR3 loop is CASSSTLTGRIETQYF. For the CDR3, the DNA is TGTGCCAGCAGCTCAACCTTGACAGGGAGGATCGAGACCCAGTACTTC. Looking up the rest from reference TRBV7-3 and TRBJ2-5 gives the full variable domain: GAGVSQTPSNKVTEKGKYVELRCDPISGHTALYWYRQSLGQGPEFLIYFQGTGAADDSGLPNDRFFAVRPEGSVSTLKIQRTERGDSAVYLCASSSTLTGRIETQYFGPGTRLLVL.